Below, one T cell receptor (beta chain) is given with its context. The sample is drawn from a study of blood T cell repertoires in COVID-19. The repertoire was sequenced with immunoSEQ multiplex PCR; TCRdb's copy has only in-frame clones and lacks some. The table records roughly 230,000 clones, about 93% of them present only once. Germline assignment: CDR1 MNHEY and CDR2 SVGAGI. The CDR3 spans 15 residues. V was clipped by 4 bases and J by 1 base, with 13 bases between them. This chain connects TRBV6-5 to TRBJ1-1; no firm D call. This clonotype originated in a man aged 30-40 years with COVID-19, enrolled during active disease. What was sequenced was peripheral blood. The CDR3 here is CASSSPRAKNTEAFF. The CDR3 DNA is TGTGCCAGCAGTTCGCCGAGGGCCAAGAACACTGAAGCTTTCTTT.